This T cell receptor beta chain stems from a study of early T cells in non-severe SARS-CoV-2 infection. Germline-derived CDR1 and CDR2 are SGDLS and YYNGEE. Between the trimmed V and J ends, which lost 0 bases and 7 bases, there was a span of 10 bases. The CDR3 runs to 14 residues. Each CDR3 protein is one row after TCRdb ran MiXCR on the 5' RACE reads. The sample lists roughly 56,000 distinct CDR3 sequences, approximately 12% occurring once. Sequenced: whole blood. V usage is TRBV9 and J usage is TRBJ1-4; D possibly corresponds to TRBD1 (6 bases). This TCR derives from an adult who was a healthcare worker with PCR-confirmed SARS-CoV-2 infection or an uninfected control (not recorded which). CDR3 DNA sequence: TGTGCCAGCAGCGTAGCTGAAGGGGGTGAAAAACTGTTTTTT. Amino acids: CASSVAEGGEKLFF.